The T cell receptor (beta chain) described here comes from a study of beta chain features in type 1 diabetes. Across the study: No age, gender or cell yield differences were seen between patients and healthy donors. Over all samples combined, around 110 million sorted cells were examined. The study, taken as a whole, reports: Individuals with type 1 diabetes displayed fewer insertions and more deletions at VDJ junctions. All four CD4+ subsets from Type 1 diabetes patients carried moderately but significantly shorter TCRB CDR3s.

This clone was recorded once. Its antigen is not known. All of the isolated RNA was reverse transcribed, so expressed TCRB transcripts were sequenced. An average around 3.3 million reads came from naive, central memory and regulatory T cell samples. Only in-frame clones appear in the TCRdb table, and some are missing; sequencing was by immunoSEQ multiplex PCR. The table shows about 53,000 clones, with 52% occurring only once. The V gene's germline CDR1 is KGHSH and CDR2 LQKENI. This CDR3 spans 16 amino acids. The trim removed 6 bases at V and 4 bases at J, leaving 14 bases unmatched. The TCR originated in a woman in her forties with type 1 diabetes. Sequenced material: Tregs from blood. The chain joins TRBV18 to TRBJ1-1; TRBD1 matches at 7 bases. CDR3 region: CASSPRDSPQGTEAFF. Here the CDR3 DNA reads TGTGCCAGCTCCCCAAGGGACAGCCCTCAGGGCACTGAAGCTTTCTTT.